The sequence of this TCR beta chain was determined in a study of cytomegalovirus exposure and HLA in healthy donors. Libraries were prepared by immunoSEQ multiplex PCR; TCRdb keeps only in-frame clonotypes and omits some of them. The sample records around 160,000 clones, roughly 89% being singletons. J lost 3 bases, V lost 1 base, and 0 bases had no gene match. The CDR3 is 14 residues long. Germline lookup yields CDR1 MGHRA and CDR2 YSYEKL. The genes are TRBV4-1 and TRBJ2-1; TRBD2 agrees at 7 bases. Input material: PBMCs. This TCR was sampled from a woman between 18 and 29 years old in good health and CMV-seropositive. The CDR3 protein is CASSQAGGYNEQFF. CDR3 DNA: TGCGCCAGCAGCCAAGCGGGAGGCTACAATGAGCAGTTCTTC.